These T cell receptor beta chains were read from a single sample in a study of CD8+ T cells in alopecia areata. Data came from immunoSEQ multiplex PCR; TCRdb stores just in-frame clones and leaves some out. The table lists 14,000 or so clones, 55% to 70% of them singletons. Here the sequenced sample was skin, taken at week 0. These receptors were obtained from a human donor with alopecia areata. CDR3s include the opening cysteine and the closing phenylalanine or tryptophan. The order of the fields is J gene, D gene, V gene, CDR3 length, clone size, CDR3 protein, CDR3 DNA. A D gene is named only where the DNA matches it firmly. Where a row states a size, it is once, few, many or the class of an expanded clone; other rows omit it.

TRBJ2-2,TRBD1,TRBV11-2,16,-,CASSLSRTGVTGELFF,TGTGCCAGCAGCTTATCCCGGACAGGGGTGACCGGGGAGCTGTTTTTT
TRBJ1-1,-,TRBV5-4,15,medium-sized,CASSHKRTLGTEAFF,TGTGCCAGCAGTCATAAGCGTACCCTCGGGACTGAAGCTTTCTTT
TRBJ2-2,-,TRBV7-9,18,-,CASSFFEGPIQNTGELFF,TGTGCCAGCAGCTTTTTCGAGGGGCCTATACAAAACACCGGGGAGCTGTTTTTT
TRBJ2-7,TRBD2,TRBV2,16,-,CASKDISGGPYIEQYF,TGTGCCAGCAAGGATATTAGCGGGGGCCCGTATATTGAGCAGTACTTC
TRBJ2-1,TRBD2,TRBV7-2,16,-,CASSLALAELYNEQFF,TGTGCCAGCAGCTTAGCTCTAGCGGAACTTTACAATGAGCAGTTCTTC
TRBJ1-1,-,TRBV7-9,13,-,CASSFWWNTEAFF,TGTGCCAGCAGCTTTTGGTGGAACACTGAAGCTTTCTTT
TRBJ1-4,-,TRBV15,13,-,CATSRGAYEKLFF,TGTGCCACCAGCAGGGGAGCTTATGAAAAACTGTTTTTT
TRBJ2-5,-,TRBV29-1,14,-,CSVTSGRGRETQYF,TGCAGCGTCACGTCGGGGCGCGGGCGGGAGACCCAGTACTTC
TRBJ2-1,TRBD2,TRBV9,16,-,CASSVYSGGRPNEQFF,TGTGCCAGCAGCGTATATAGCGGGGGCCGACCCAATGAGCAGTTCTTC
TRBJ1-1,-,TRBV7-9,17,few,CASSLGAFISRGAEAFF,TGTGCCAGCAGCTTAGGGGCCTTTATCTCCCGGGGAGCTGAAGCTTTCTTT
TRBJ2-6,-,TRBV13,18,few,CASSHDRLSNSGANVLTF,TGTGCCAGCAGCCACGACAGGCTCTCCAACTCTGGGGCCAACGTCCTGACTTTC
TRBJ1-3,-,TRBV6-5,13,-,CASSGVSGNTIYF,TGTGCCAGCTCCGGGGTATCTGGAAACACCATATATTTT
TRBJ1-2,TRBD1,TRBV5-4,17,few,CASSHGGTGVSLYGYTF,TGTGCCAGCAGCCACGGAGGGACAGGGGTCTCTCTTTATGGCTACACCTTC
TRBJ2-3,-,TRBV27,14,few,CASSLGGAQSSQYF,TGTGCCAGCAGTTTAGGAGGGGCCCAAAGTTCGCAGTATTTT
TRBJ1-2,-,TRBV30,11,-,CAWSPGDGYTF,TGTGCCTGGAGTCCGGGGGATGGCTACACCTTC
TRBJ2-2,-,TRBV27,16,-,CASRRPGLSNTGELFF,TGTGCCAGCAGGAGACCGGGACTTTCTAACACCGGGGAGCTGTTTTTT
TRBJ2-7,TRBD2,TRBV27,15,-,CASSLYPLAGGREYF,TGTGCCAGCAGTTTATACCCCCTAGCGGGGGGGCGAGAGTACTTC
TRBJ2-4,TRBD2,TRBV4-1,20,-,CASSQEGTSGGAAAKNIQYF,TGCGCCAGCAGCCAAGAAGGGACTAGCGGGGGGGCCGCGGCCAAAAACATTCAGTACTTC
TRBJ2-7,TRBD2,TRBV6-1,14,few,CASSRTSASYEQYF,TGTGCCAGCAGTCGGACTAGCGCCTCCTACGAGCAGTACTTC
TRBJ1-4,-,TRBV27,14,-,CASSLGWGGEKLFF,TGTGCCAGCAGTTTAGGATGGGGAGGAGAAAAACTGTTTTTT
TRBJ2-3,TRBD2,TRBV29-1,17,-,CSPEGTSGGSSTDTQYF,TGCAGCCCCGAAGGGACTAGCGGGGGGTCTAGCACAGATACGCAGTATTTT
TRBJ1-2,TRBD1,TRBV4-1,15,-,CASSQVLQGAYGYTF,TGCGCCAGCAGCCAGGTATTACAGGGGGCCTATGGCTACACCTTC
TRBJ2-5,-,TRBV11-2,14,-,CASSRSAGDATQYF,TGTGCCAGCAGCCGATCGGCAGGGGACGCGACCCAGTACTTC
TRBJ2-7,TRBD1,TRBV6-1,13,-,CASSEGTGLRLYF,TGTGCCAGCAGTGAAGGGACAGGCCTGAGATTGTACTTC
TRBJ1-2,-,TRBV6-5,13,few,CASSYQGRDGYTF,TGTGCCAGCAGTTACCAGGGTAGGGATGGCTACACCTTC
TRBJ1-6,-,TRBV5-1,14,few,CASNQGEHNSPLHF,TGCGCCAGCAACCAAGGGGAGCATAATTCACCCCTCCACTTT
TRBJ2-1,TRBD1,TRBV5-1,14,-,CASSVDRGHNEQFF,TGCGCCAGCAGCGTAGACAGGGGGCACAATGAGCAGTTCTTC
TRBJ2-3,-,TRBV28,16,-,CASSFSPATDTDTQYF,TGTGCCAGCAGTTTTTCTCCAGCGACCGACACAGATACGCAGTATTTT
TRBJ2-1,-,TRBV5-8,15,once,CASSLVQGSPNEQFF,TGTGCCAGCAGCTTAGTACAGGGATCCCCCAATGAGCAGTTCTTC
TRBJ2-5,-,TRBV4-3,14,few,CASSPFGPPGTQYF,TGCGCCAGCAGCCCATTCGGCCCCCCGGGGACCCAGTACTTC
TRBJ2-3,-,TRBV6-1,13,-,CASRTASTDTQYF,TGTGCCAGCAGGACAGCTAGCACAGATACGCAGTATTTT
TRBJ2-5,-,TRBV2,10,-,CASWGETQYF,TGTGCCAGCTGGGGGGAGACCCAGTACTTC
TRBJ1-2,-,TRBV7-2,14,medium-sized,CASSPPPPGYGYTF,TGTGCCAGCAGCCCACCACCCCCGGGCTATGGCTACACCTTC
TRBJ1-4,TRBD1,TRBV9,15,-,CASSVGGGTAEKLFF,TGTGCCAGCAGCGTAGGAGGAGGGACAGCTGAAAAACTGTTTTTT
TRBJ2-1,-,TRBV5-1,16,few,CASSFLTGRSYNEQFF,TGCGCCAGCAGCTTCCTTACAGGGAGGTCCTACAATGAGCAGTTCTTC
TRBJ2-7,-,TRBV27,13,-,CASSFGPHYEQYF,TGTGCCAGCAGTTTTGGGCCCCATTACGAGCAGTACTTC
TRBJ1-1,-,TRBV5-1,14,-,CASSQLQGRTEAFF,TGCGCCAGCAGCCAATTACAGGGAAGAACTGAAGCTTTCTTT
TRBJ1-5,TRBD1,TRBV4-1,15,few,CASSQEGTGIQPQHF,TGCGCCAGCAGCCAAGAAGGGACAGGGATTCAGCCCCAGCATTTT
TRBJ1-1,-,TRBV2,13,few,CASSQTVNTEAFF,TGTGCCAGCAGTCAAACAGTGAACACTGAAGCTTTCTTT
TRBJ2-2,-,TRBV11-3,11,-,CASRNAGELFF,TGTGCCAGCAGAAACGCCGGGGAGCTGTTTTTT
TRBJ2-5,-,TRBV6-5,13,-,CASSETSFETQYF,TGTGCCAGCAGTGAAACTAGCTTCGAGACCCAGTACTTC
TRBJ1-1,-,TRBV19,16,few,CASSPTGGGVVHEAFF,TGTGCCAGTAGTCCCACGGGGGGAGGGGTTGTTCATGAAGCTTTCTTT
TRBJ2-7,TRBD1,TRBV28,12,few,CASRFDRGEQYF,TGTGCCAGCAGATTCGACAGGGGCGAGCAGTACTTC
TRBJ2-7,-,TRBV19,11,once,CASSIGGWQYF,TGTGCCAGTAGTATAGGTGGCTGGCAGTACTTC
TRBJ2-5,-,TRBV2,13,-,CASSVGAGETQYF,TGTGCCAGCAGCGTCGGGGCGGGAGAGACCCAGTACTTC
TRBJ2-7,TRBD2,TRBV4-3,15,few,CASSQGLAGGGEQYF,TGCGCCAGCAGCCAAGGACTAGCGGGGGGCGGCGAGCAGTACTTC
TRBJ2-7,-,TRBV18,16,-,CASSPTRQTLSYEQYF,TGTGCCAGCTCACCAACCAGACAGACTCTCTCCTACGAGCAGTACTTC
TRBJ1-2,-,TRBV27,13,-,CASSLNSLYGYTF,TGTGCCAGCAGTTTAAACAGCCTATATGGCTACACCTTC
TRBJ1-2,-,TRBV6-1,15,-,CASSPSAATNYGYTF,TGTGCCAGCAGCCCCTCGGCAGCAACTAACTATGGCTACACCTTC
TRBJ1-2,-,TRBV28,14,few,CASSLRPTYYGYTF,TGTGCCAGCAGTTTAAGACCTACCTACTATGGCTACACCTTC
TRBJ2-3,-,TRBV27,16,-,CASSSGWRGPPDTQYF,TGTGCCAGCAGCTCAGGCTGGCGAGGTCCGCCAGATACGCAGTATTTT
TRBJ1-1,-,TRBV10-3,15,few,CAISEGEAMNTEAFF,TGTGCCATCAGTGAGGGGGAAGCCATGAACACTGAAGCTTTCTTT
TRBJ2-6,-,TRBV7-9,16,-,CASSSAEGPSANVLTF,TGTGCCAGCAGCTCCGCGGAAGGACCAAGCGCCAACGTCCTGACTTTC
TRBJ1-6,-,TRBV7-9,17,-,CASSLVGRSSYNSPLHF,TGTGCCAGCAGCTTGGTAGGGAGGAGCTCCTATAATTCACCCCTCCACTTT
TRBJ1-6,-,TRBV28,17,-,CASSPFSRVIVNSPLHF,TGTGCCAGCAGCCCTTTCTCCAGGGTGATAGTAAATTCACCCCTCCACTTT
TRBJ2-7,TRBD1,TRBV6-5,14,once,CASSETGGPYEQYF,TGTGCCAGCAGCGAGACAGGGGGGCCCTACGAGCAGTACTTC
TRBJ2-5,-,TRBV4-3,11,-,CASSNQETQYF,TGCGCCAGCAGCAACCAAGAGACCCAGTACTTC
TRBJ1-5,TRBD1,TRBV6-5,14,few,CASSTGTANQPQHF,TGTGCCAGCAGCACTGGGACAGCTAATCAGCCCCAGCATTTT
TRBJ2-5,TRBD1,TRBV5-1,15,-,CASSGQGGFEETQYF,TGCGCCAGCAGCGGACAGGGGGGCTTCGAAGAGACCCAGTACTTC